The sequence of this TCR beta chain was determined in a study of T-cell memory formation after mild COVID-19. CDR1 and CDR2 from the germline V gene are SGHVS and FNYEAQ. Trimming stripped 2 bases from V and 1 base from J, with 18 bases between. CDR3 length equals 19 residues. Notes on the study in general: CD4+ contracting clones were mainly CM and EM; CD8+ ones, EMRA. Contracting clones, day 15 to 85, had balanced CD4/CD8, and later expanders favored CD4+. Pre-infection memory already had some responding clones, implying cross-reactive memory joined.

This clonotype has more than one count but fewer than ten. Its antigen is unknown. The authors produced TCR alpha and TCR beta cDNA libraries with sample barcodes and UMIs by 5'RACE using constant-segment primers. TCRdb processed the 5' RACE reads anew with MiXCR; each CDR3 protein has one entry. The sample contains around 200,000 distinct CDR3 sequences, approximately 17% of which appear only once. The clonotype was recovered from a man aged 18 to 29 who had mild COVID-19 (a few samples of this study predate the infection). Cell type and time point are not known. The gene calls are TRBV7-6 and TRBJ1-6; possibly TRBD1 for D (6 bases). Material for sequencing was PBMCs or a T cell subset sorted from them (not recorded which). Here the CDR3 DNA reads TGTGCCAGCAGCTTAAAGTCGCAGGGGCTGAGGTCCTATAATTCACCCCTCCACTTT. Its translation is CASSLKSQGLRSYNSPLHF. Supplemented by reference TRBV7-6 and TRBJ1-6, the full variable domain reads GAGVSQSPRYKVTKRGQDVALRCDPISGHVSLYWYRQALGQGPEFLTYFNYEAQQDKSGLPNDRFSAERPEGSISTLTIQRTEQRDSAMYRCASSLKSQGLRSYNSPLHFGNGTRLTVT.